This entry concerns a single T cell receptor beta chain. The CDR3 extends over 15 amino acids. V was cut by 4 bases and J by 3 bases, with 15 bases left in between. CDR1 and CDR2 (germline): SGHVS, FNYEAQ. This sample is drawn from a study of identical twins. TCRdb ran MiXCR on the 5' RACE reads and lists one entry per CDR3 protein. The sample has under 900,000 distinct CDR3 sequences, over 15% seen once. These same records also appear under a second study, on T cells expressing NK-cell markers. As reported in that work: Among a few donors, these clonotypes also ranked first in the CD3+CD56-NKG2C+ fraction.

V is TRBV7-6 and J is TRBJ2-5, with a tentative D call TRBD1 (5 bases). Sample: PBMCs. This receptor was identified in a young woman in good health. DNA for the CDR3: TGTGCCAGCAGCTCCGCAGGGCTAGAAAAAGAGACCCAGTACTTC. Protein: CASSSAGLEKETQYF.